This is a list of T cell receptor beta chains from one sample in a study of OX40 agonist ivuxolimab in advanced cancers. Sequencing was performed with immunoSEQ multiplex PCR; in TCRdb, only in-frame clones are kept and a portion is missing. In the table there are about 51,000 clones, about nine tenths of which are singletons. The source was CD4+ or CD8+ T cells sorted from blood, collected in a trial of the OX40 agonist ivuxolimab. Receptors were obtained from an adult with an advanced solid tumor such as melanoma, head and neck, liver or kidney cancer. Both conserved end residues are part of each CDR3. Each record gives: V gene, J gene, CDR3 protein.

TRBV11-2,TRBJ2-1,CASSLPTYAPYNEQFF
TRBV19,TRBJ2-3,CASKHNGGPADTQYF
TRBV19,TRBJ2-1,CASTEHPSYNEQFF
TRBV5-1,TRBJ2-7,CASSLGSGYSYEQYF
TRBV28,TRBJ2-7,CASSVGGGRDYEQYF
TRBV28,TRBJ1-5,CASSFFQGQPQHF
TRBV5-1,TRBJ2-7,CASTWGGQGAYEQYF
TRBV18,TRBJ2-3,CASSPGGQAVSDTQYF
TRBV7-3,TRBJ1-1,CASSFPAGVGTEAFF
TRBV7-9,TRBJ1-6,CASSFFQGESPLHF
TRBV30,TRBJ1-2,CAWSVRPEITEF
TRBV27,TRBJ2-5,CASSLRMLGGRRPASAETQYF
TRBV19,TRBJ2-2,CASDQGTGELFF
TRBV18,TRBJ2-5,CASSPPEQSQETQYF
TRBV5-5,TRBJ1-1,CASSGGGYTEAFF
TRBV5-6,TRBJ2-7,CASSLAGGYSPYEQYF
TRBV7-3,TRBJ1-2,CASSYGLLYGYTF
TRBV7-9,TRBJ2-1,CASSSVRWDRVRGEQFF
TRBV5-6,TRBJ2-7,CASSLDLFYEQYF
TRBV5-6,TRBJ1-1,CASSSTVNTEAFF
TRBV7-3,TRBJ2-3,CASSLSVTTDTQYF
TRBV7-7,TRBJ2-7,CASSLDGNSYEQYF
TRBV27,TRBJ2-5,CASMGFSTSGVQETQYF
TRBV28,-,CASSFPDSSYEQYF
TRBV10-2,TRBJ2-5,CASSESRSGTQYF
TRBV7-9,TRBJ2-3,CASRYGPPPTDTQYF
TRBV5-6,TRBJ2-3,CASSRRGTDTQYF
TRBV6-5,TRBJ1-5,CASSYSEGDQPQHF
TRBV7-9,TRBJ1-5,CASSRDRGDQPQHF
TRBV11-2,TRBJ2-5,CASSFNSQETQYF
TRBV5-4,TRBJ2-5,CASSRPVLGGQETQYF
TRBV4-2,TRBJ2-4,CASSQGTSGRNIQYF
TRBV7-2,TRBJ2-2,CASSPRTSGGGGTGELFF
TRBV2,TRBJ2-1,CASNAGLSYNEQFF
TRBV2,TRBJ2-1,CASSGWLAGEGEQFF
TRBV19,TRBJ2-4,CASSMENIQYF
TRBV14,TRBJ2-2,CASSQYRGAGELFF
TRBV18,TRBJ2-3,CASSPPVTDTQYF
TRBV7-9,TRBJ2-1,CASSSRDRGRGEQFF